This record covers a single TCR beta chain. The antigen remains undetermined. The protocol was immunoSEQ multiplex PCR, while the TCRdb copy is restricted to in-frame clones and leaves out a portion. The table records about 83,000 clones, around 88% of them present only once. The sample originates from a study of T cell responses to AZD1222 COVID-19 vaccine. General study findings and limits: Regions left unmutated in variants are reportedly the target of nearly half of spike-specific TCRs. The donors showed a predominance of white British ancestry and of females, with possible underestimation of clonal diversity. When two AZD1222 doses had been given, Spike-specific TCR breadth and depth rose.

The sequencing used peripheral blood, collected on day 0 of AZD1222 vaccination. This receptor was obtained from an adult in good health.

The CDR3 nucleotides are TGTGCCAGCAGCTTAGGAGATCCAAGGGGCTCTGGAAACACCATATATTTT. This gives the protein CASSLGDPRGSGNTIYF. The chain employs TRBV7-9 and TRBJ1-3, with D possibly TRBD1 on 5 matching bases. Trimming removed 1 base at V and 0 bases at J, with 13 bases between. The CDR3 is made up of 17 amino acids. Per germline, CDR1 SEHNR and CDR2 FQNEAQ (reference sequence). The whole variable domain, remainder taken from reference TRBV7-9 and TRBJ1-3, is DTGVSQNPRHKITKRGQNVTFRCDPISEHNRLYWYRQTLGQGPEFLTYFQNEAQLEKSRLLSDRFSAERPKGSFSTLEIQRTEQGDSAMYLCASSLGDPRGSGNTIYFGEGSWLTVV.